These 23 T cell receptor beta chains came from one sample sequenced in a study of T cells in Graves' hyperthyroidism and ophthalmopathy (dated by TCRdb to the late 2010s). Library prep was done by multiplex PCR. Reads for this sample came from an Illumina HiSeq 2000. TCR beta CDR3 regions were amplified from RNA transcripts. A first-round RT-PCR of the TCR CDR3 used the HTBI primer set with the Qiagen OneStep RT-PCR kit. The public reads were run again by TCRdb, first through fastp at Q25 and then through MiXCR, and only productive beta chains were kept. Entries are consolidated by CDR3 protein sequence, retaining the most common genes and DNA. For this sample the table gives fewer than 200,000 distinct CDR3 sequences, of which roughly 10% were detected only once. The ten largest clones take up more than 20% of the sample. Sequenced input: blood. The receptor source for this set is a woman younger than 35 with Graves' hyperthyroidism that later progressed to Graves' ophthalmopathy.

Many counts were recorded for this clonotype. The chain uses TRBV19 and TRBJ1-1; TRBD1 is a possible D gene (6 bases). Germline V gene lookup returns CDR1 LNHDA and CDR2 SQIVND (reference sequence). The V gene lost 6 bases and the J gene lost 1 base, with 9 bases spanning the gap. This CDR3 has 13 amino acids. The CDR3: CASSGQTNTEAFF. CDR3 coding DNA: TGTGCCAGTAGCGGACAGACGAACACTGAAGCTTTCTTT.

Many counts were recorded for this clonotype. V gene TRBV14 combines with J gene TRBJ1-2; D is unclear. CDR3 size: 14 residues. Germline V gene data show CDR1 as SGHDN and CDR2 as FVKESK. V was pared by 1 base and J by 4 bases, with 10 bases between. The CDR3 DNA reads TGTGCCAGCAGCCAAGTGCGCAGCGGCTATGGCTACACCTTC. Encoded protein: CASSQVRSGYGYTF.

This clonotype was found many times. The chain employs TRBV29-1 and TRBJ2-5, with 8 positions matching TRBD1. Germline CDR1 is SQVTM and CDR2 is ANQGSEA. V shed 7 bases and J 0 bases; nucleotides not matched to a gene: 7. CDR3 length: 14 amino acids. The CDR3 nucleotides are TGCAGCGCCGGCCGGGACAGGTACCAAGAGACCCAGTACTTC. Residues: CSAGRDRYQETQYF.

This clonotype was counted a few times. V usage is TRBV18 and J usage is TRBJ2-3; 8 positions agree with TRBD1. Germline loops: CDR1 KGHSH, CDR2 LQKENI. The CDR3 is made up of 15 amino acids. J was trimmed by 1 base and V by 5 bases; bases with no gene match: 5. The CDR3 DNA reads TGTGCCAGCTCAGTAGCGACAGGGGGCACAGATACGCAGTATTTT. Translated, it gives CASSVATGGTDTQYF.

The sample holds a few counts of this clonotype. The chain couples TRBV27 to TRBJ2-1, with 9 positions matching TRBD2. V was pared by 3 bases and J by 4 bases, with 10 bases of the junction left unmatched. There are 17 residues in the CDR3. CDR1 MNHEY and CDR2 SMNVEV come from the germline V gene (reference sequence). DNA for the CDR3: TGTGCCAGCAGTTTCTGGCTAGCGGGAAGGACGTACAATGAGCAGTTCTTC. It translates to CASSFWLAGRTYNEQFF.

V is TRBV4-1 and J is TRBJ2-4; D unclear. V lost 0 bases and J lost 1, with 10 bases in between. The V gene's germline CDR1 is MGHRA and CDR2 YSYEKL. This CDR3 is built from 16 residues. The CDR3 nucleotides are TGCGCCAGCAGCCAAGAACCGGGTTTGGCCAAAAACATTCAGTACTTC. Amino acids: CASSQEPGLAKNIQYF.

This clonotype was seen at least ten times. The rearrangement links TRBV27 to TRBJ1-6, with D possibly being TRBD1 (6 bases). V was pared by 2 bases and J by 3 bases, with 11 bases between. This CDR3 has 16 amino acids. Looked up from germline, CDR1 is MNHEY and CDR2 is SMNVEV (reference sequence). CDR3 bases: TGTGCCAGCAGTTTAGGGACATCTCGCTATAATTCACCCCTCCACTTT. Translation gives CASSLGTSRYNSPLHF.

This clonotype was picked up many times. DNA for the CDR3: TGTGCCAGCAGTTTAGTTCCGGGGAACACTGAAGCTTTCTTT. Its protein product is CASSLVPGNTEAFF. This chain joins TRBV12-3 or TRBV12-4 and TRBJ1-1; D remains unclear. Trimming shortened V by 1 base and J by 1 base, and 7 bases separated the two germline ends. The CDR3 totals 14 residues.

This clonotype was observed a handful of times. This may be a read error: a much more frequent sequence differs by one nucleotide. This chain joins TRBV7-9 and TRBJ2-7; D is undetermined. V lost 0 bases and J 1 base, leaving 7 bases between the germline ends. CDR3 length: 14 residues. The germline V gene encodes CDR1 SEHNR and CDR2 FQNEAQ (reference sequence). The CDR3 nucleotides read TGTGCCAGCAGCTTAGCGACAAGGTCCTACGAGCAGTACTTC. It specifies CASSLATRSYEQYF.

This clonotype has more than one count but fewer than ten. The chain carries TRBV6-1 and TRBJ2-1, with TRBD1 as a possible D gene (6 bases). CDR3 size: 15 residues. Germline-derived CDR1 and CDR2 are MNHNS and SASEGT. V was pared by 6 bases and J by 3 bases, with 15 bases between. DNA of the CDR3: TGTGCCAGCAGGGGTCGTGGGGGCTACTACAATGAGCAGTTCTTC. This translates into CASRGRGGYYNEQFF.

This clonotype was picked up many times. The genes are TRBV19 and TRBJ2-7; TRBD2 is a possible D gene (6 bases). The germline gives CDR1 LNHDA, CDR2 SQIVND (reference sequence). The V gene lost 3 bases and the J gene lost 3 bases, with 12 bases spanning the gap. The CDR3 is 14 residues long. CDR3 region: CASSINGRRYEQYF. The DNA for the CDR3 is TGTGCCAGTAGTATCAACGGGAGACGCTACGAGCAGTACTTC. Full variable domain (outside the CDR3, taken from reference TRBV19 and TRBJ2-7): DGGITQSPKYLFRKEGQNVTLSCEQNLNHDAMYWYRQDPGQGLRLIYYSQIVNDFQKGDIAEGYSVSREKKESFPLTVTSAQKNPTAFYLCASSINGRRYEQYFGPGTRLTVT.

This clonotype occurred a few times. The CDR3 region has the DNA TGCAGTGCTAGAGAGCTTAGCGGGGGGCCCGGAGTGGGCAATGAGCAGTTCTTC. The encoded protein is CSARELSGGPGVGNEQFF. The chain combines TRBV20-1 with TRBJ2-1, with 10 bases aligning to TRBD2. The germline V gene has CDR1 DFQATT and CDR2 SNEGSKA (reference sequence). This CDR3 contains 18 residues. With V trimmed by 0 bases and J by 6 bases, 14 bases remained unmatched.

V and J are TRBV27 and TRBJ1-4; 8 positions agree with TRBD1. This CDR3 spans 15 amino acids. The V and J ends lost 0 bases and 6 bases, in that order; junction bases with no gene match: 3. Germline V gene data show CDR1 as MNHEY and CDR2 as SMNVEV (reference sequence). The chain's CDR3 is CASSLSDRAYEKLFF. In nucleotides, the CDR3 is TGTGCCAGCAGTTTATCGGACAGGGCCTATGAAAAACTGTTTTTT. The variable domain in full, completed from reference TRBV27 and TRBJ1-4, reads EAQVTQNPRYLITVTGKKLTVTCSQNMNHEYMSWYRQDPGLGLRQIYYSMNVEVTDKGDVPEGYKVSRKEKRNFPLILESPSPNQTSLYFCASSLSDRAYEKLFFGSGTQLSVL.

CDR3 nucleotide sequence: TGTGCCACCAGTGAAGGAAACACCATATATTTT. Encoded protein: CATSEGNTIYF. The rearrangement links TRBV24-1 to TRBJ1-3; no definite D call. CDR3 length equals 11 residues. The germline V gene has CDR1 KGHDR and CDR2 SFDVKD. Trimming took 4 bases from V and 4 from J, leaving 1 base between them.

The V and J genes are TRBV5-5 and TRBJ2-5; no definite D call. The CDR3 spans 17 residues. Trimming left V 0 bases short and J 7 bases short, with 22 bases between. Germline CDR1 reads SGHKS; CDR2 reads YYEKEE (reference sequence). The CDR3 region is CASSLDAQRIFLGTQYF. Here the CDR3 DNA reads TGTGCCAGCAGCTTGGACGCGCAAAGGATCTTCCTTGGGACCCAGTACTTC.

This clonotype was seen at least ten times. CDR3 loop: CASSREGDNEQFF. CDR3 in DNA: TGTGCCAGCAGCAGGGAAGGCGACAATGAGCAGTTCTTC. The chain is built from TRBV9 and TRBJ2-1; no clear D. V shed 4 bases and J shed 5 bases, with 10 bases lying between them. The CDR3 sequence is 13 residues long. Germline assignment: CDR1 SGDLS and CDR2 YYNGEE.

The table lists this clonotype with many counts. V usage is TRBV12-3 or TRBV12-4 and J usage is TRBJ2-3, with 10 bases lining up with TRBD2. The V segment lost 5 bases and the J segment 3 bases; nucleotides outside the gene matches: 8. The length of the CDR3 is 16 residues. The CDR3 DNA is TGTGCCAGCAGTGGGCTAGCGGGAGTTCTTACAGATACGCAGTATTTT. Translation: CASSGLAGVLTDTQYF.

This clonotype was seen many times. The DNA of the CDR3 is TGTGCCAGCAGCGTAGGGGGGACCACCGGGGAGCTGTTTTTT. Its translation is CASSVGGTTGELFF. The chain recombines TRBV9 with TRBJ2-2, with D possibly being TRBD1 or TRBD2 (5 bases each). V was trimmed by 0 bases and J by 4 bases, leaving 7 bases between them. CDR1 is SGDLS and CDR2 is YYNGEE in the germline V gene. There are 14 residues in the CDR3. Full variable domain (rest looked up from reference TRBV9 and TRBJ2-2): DSGVTQTPKHLITATGQRVTLRCSPRSGDLSVYWYQQSLDQGLQFLIQYYNGEERAKGNILERFSAQQFPDLHSELNLSSLELGDSALYFCASSVGGTTGELFFGEGSRLTVL.

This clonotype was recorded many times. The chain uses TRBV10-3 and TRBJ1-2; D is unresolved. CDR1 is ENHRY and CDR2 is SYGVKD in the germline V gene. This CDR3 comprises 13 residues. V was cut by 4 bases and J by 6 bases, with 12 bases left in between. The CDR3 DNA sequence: TGTGCCATCAGTGGAGGGAACTCGGATGGCTACACCTTC. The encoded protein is CAISGGNSDGYTF.

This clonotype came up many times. The CDR3 region is CSASLPGLQQETQYF. In nucleotides, the CDR3 is TGCAGTGCTAGTCTACCGGGACTACAACAAGAGACCCAGTACTTC. The chain joins TRBV20-1 to TRBJ2-5, with TRBD2 identical over 7 bases. The CDR3 contains 15 residues. Germline CDR1 reads DFQATT; CDR2 reads SNEGSKA (reference sequence). V dropped 3 bases and J dropped 2; count of bases not matched to a gene: 9.

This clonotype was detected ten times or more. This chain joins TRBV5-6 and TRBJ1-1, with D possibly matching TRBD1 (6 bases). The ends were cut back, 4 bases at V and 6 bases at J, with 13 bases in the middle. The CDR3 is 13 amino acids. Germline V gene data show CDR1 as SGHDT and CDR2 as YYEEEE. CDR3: CASSPGAAPEAFF. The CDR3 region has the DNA TGTGCCAGCAGCCCGGGGGCAGCTCCTGAAGCTTTCTTT.

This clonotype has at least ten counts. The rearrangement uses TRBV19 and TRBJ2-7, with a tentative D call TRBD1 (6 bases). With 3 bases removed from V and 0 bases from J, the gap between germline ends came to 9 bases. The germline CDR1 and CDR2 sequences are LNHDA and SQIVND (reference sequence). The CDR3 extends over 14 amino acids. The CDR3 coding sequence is TGTGCCAGTAGTATCGGGGACAACTCCTACGAGCAGTACTTC. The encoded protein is CASSIGDNSYEQYF.

DNA for the CDR3: TGTGCCAGCAGCCGACGACAGGGGGAGAACACTGAAGCTTTCTTT. This translates into CASSRRQGENTEAFF. The chain is built from TRBV4-2 and TRBJ1-1; TRBD1 aligns across 9 bases. V trimming: 4 bases; J trimming: 1 base; junction bases outside the gene matches: 4. Germline values: CDR1 LGHNA, CDR2 YNFKEQ. The CDR3 extends over 15 amino acids.